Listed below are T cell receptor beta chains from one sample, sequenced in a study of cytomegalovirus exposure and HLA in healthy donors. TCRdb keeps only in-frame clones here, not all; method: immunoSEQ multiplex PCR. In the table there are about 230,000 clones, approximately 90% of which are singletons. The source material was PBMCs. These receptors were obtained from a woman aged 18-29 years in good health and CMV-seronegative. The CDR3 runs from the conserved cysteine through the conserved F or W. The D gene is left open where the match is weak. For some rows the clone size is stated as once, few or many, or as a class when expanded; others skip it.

CDR3aa: CASSPDREYGYTF
CDR3nt: TGTGCCAGCAGCCCGGACAGGGAGTATGGCTACACCTTC
v_gene: TRBV7-2
j_gene: TRBJ1-2
d_gene: TRBD1
abundance: .

CDR3aa: CASRRQGYGYTF
CDR3nt: TGTGCCAGCAGAAGACAGGGGTATGGCTACACCTTC
v_gene: TRBV2
j_gene: TRBJ1-2
d_gene: TRBD1
abundance: .

CDR3aa: CASSLGWTSYEQYF
CDR3nt: TGTGCCAGCAGCTTAGGATGGACTTCCTACGAGCAGTACTTC
v_gene: TRBV11-3
j_gene: TRBJ2-7
d_gene: .
abundance: once

CDR3aa: CASSEGQGFSTNEKLFF
CDR3nt: TGTGCCAGCAGTGAAGGTCAGGGATTTTCAACTAATGAAAAACTGTTTTTT
v_gene: TRBV25-1
j_gene: TRBJ1-4
d_gene: .
abundance: few

CDR3aa: CASSAGRETQYF
CDR3nt: TGCGCCAGCAGTGCGGGGAGGGAGACCCAGTACTTC
v_gene: TRBV10-1
j_gene: TRBJ2-5
d_gene: .
abundance: .

CDR3aa: CASSPRTGSTDTQYF
CDR3nt: TGTGCCAGCAGTCCTAGGACAGGGTCGACAGATACGCAGTATTTT
v_gene: TRBV7-9
j_gene: TRBJ2-3
d_gene: TRBD1
abundance: .

CDR3aa: CASGGGFNYGYTF
CDR3nt: TGTGCCAGTGGGGGCGGTTTTAACTATGGCTACACCTTC
v_gene: TRBV19
j_gene: TRBJ1-2
d_gene: .
abundance: few

CDR3aa: CASSYRDTFNEQFF
CDR3nt: TGTGCCAGCAGCTACCGGGACACCTTCAATGAGCAGTTCTTC
v_gene: TRBV5-4
j_gene: TRBJ2-1
d_gene: .
abundance: once

CDR3aa: CASSLRGGGMSNQPQHF
CDR3nt: TGTGCCAGCAGCTTGCGAGGCGGAGGGATGAGCAATCAGCCCCAGCATTTT
v_gene: TRBV7-2
j_gene: TRBJ1-5
d_gene: .
abundance: .

CDR3aa: CASSPWDITEAFF
CDR3nt: TGTGCCAGCAGTCCATGGGACATCACTGAAGCTTTCTTT
v_gene: TRBV6-1
j_gene: TRBJ1-1
d_gene: .
abundance: .